These T cell receptor beta chains were read from a single sample in a study of T cell changes during pregnancy in multiple sclerosis. The method was immunoSEQ multiplex PCR; TCRdb's version includes in-frame clones alone and lacks a portion of them. The sample contains tens of thousands of clones, roughly 89% of which appear only once. Sequenced material: peripheral blood, taken after pregnancy. These receptors were taken from a female donor in good health, enrolled as a control in a pregnancy study. Each CDR3 is given without its conserved first and last residue. The D gene is left open where the match is weak.

TRBV11-2	TRBJ2-1	NA	ASSFLGGKDYNEQF
TRBV7-2	TRBJ1-5	TRBD1	ASSFPGQGAGQPQH
TRBV2	TRBJ2-7	NA	VAGPAYEQY
TRBV7-3	TRBJ2-1	TRBD2	ASSFGGAYNEQF
TRBV9	TRBJ2-3	NA	ASSPPDSLPDTQY
TRBV9	TRBJ1-2	NA	ASSVDQGYT
TRBV11-2	TRBJ2-3	TRBD2	ASSSRLAATSTDTQY
TRBV14	TRBJ1-2	NA	ASSPDGGTSGGYT
TRBV27	TRBJ1-1	NA	ASSGAGYRVHTEAF
TRBV19	TRBJ2-3	TRBD2	ASSKREIITDTQY
TRBV27	TRBJ2-3	NA	ASKAHGTDTQY
TRBV4-1	TRBJ2-1	TRBD2	ASSQENGGVTLF
TRBV7-8	TRBJ2-1	TRBD1	ASSTKDRYGEQF
TRBV7-9	TRBJ2-5	NA	ASSPLAGMKTQY
TRBV19	TRBJ2-2	TRBD1	ASSDGQGANTGELF
TRBV6-1	TRBJ1-5	TRBD1	ASSVKGRGSQPQH
TRBV6-5	TRBJ1-3	NA	ASSLLKSDTIY
TRBV28	TRBJ1-2	TRBD1	ASSSLGQGAQAGGYT
TRBV19	TRBJ1-2	NA	ASSIGQFYRYGYT
TRBV12-5	TRBJ2-7	NA	ASGEGNYEQY
TRBV30	TRBJ1-5	NA	AWSQAGHQPQH
TRBV7-9	TRBJ1-1	NA	ASSLNYISNTEAF
TRBV10-3	TRBJ1-5	TRBD1	AISEGTGANQPQH
TRBV1	TRBJ2-5	NA	TSSQARLAGGVQETQY
TRBV9	TRBJ1-1	NA	ASSVDPAARIAF
TRBV9	TRBJ1-3	NA	ASSVQGSSSGNTIY
TRBV19	TRBJ1-4	NA	ASSDFSNEKLF
TRBV29-1	TRBJ1-3	NA	SVEGRGTGNTIY
TRBV27	TRBJ1-1	NA	ASSLRRVGTEAF
TRBV9	TRBJ1-5	NA	ASSPRAGNNQPQH
TRBV7-2	TRBJ2-5	TRBD1	ASSLGQGYQETQY
TRBV14	TRBJ2-5	NA	ASSQVIQETQY